A selection of T cell receptor beta chains follows, all from one sample in a study of blood T cell repertoires in COVID-19. Assay: immunoSEQ multiplex PCR; the TCRdb copy retains only in-frame clones and omits some. The sample carries 100,000 to 150,000 clones, approximately 80% recorded once. Material for sequencing was peripheral blood. The receptor set was obtained from a man aged 40-49 years with active or convalescent COVID-19. CDR3s include the opening cysteine and the closing phenylalanine or tryptophan. D genes are given only for firm matches. Clone size is not always given. Where it is, it says once, few, many or a class for expanded clones.

V,size,D,J,DNA,CDR3
TRBV24-1,-,-,TRBJ2-7,TGTGCCACCGGAGGATCTGAGGGCTACGAGCAGTACTTC,CATGGSEGYEQYF
TRBV25-1,-,TRBD1,TRBJ2-2,TGTGCCAGCAGTGAGGTGGGGGACAGGGCGGACACCGGGGAGCTGTTTTTT,CASSEVGDRADTGELFF
TRBV30,few,TRBD2,TRBJ2-1,TGTGCCTGGAGTTCGGGGGGGCCCCTTGAGCAGTTCTTC,CAWSSGGPLEQFF
TRBV9,once,TRBD2,TRBJ2-1,TGTGCCAGCAGCCCCGGGACTAGCGGGGACAATGAGCAGTTCTTC,CASSPGTSGDNEQFF
TRBV12-3/TRBV12-4,-,TRBD2,TRBJ2-1,TGTGCCAGCAGTTCGACTAGCGGGCAGTTCTTC,CASSSTSGQFF
TRBV11-2,-,TRBD1,TRBJ2-2,TGTGCCAGCAGCCCCCAGGGACAGAGCACCGGGGAGCTGTTTTTT,CASSPQGQSTGELFF
TRBV7-2,-,TRBD2,TRBJ2-7,TGTGCCAGCGGAGGTGGGACTAGCGGGAGCTACGAGCAGTACTTC,CASGGGTSGSYEQYF
TRBV6-5,-,-,TRBJ2-5,TGTGCCAGCAGTTACCTAGTTGGTGAGACCCAGTACTTC,CASSYLVGETQYF
TRBV30,once,TRBD1,TRBJ1-1,TGTGCCTGGAGTGTACGGGTCGGCGTGACAGGGGTTTCGTACACTGAAGCTTTCTTT,CAWSVRVGVTGVSYTEAFF
TRBV29-1,-,-,TRBJ1-1,TGCAGCGGTATGGAGTCTGAAGCTTTCTTT,CSGMESEAFF
TRBV6-2/TRBV6-3,-,-,TRBJ2-2,TGTGCCAGCAGTTACTCGACTGATGAGCAGCGGCCTTCGCTCCCCGGGGAGCTGTTTTTT,CASSYSTDEQRPSLPGELFF
TRBV7-6,-,-,TRBJ1-1,TGTGCCAGCAGCTTGGTTGAGTTGGACACTGAAGCTTTCTTT,CASSLVELDTEAFF
TRBV28,-,TRBD1,TRBJ1-2,TGTGCCAGCAGCCCTGGTTTGACGCCCGGGACAGTTGTTTTGAAGGGCTACACCTTC,CASSPGLTPGTVVLKGYTF
TRBV5-4,once,-,TRBJ2-3,TGTGCCAGCAGCTTAGATGAGCGCGGGGATACGCAGTATTTT,CASSLDERGDTQYF
TRBV5-1,-,-,TRBJ2-7,TGCGCCAGCAGTCCGGAGGCTGCCAGCTCCTACGAGCAGTACTTC,CASSPEAASSYEQYF
TRBV2,few,-,TRBJ1-4,TGTGCCAGCGGACAGACCGAAAAACTGTTTTTT,CASGQTEKLFF
TRBV5-1,-,-,TRBJ2-1,TGCGCCAGCAGCTTGGATCTCACCAGTTACAATGAGCAGTTCTTC,CASSLDLTSYNEQFF
TRBV7-2,once,TRBD1,TRBJ1-1,TGTGCCAGCAGCTGGGACAGGGCGGCCACTGAAGCTTTCTTT,CASSWDRAATEAFF
TRBV10-3,-,TRBD2,TRBJ2-2,TGTGCCATCAGTGCCACTAGCGGGAGCGCCGGGGAGCTGTTTTTT,CAISATSGSAGELFF
TRBV4-1,-,TRBD2,TRBJ2-5,TGCGCCAGCAGCCATCGCTTCGGGGCGGGAGGGCCCCAGCGAGAGACCCAGTACTTC,CASSHRFGAGGPQRETQYF
TRBV6-6,-,-,TRBJ2-7,TGTGCCAGCAGTTACGGGCAGGGGCGCTCCTACGAGCAGTACTTC,CASSYGQGRSYEQYF
TRBV2,-,TRBD2,TRBJ2-7,TGTGCCAGCGTGGGACTAGCGGGAAGGAGGGGTCCGTACTTC,CASVGLAGRRGPYF
TRBV10-3,-,TRBD2,TRBJ2-5,TGTGCCATCAGTGACCCTAGCGGGACCCAAGAGACCCAGTACTTC,CAISDPSGTQETQYF
TRBV29-1,-,TRBD2,TRBJ2-3,TGCAGCGTTGATACTAGCGGGAGTCGAGATACGCAGTATTTT,CSVDTSGSRDTQYF
TRBV29-1,-,-,TRBJ2-5,TGCAGCGTTGGGAGTGGGCGCAGAGAGGGGACCCAGTACTTC,CSVGSGRREGTQYF
TRBV7-2,-,-,TRBJ1-6,TGTGCCAGCAGCCTCGGCGGGACGGAATTTAATTCACCCCTCCACTTT,CASSLGGTEFNSPLHF
TRBV29-1,-,-,TRBJ1-1,TGCAGCGTTGAAACCCTGGGGGGGGCTTTCTTT,CSVETLGGAFF
TRBV28,-,-,TRBJ2-7,TGTGCCAGCAGTCTCCCCGGACTGATCTACGAGCAGTACTTC,CASSLPGLIYEQYF
TRBV5-1,few,TRBD1,TRBJ1-6,TGCGCCAGCAGCCCAACCGGACAGGGTTATTCACCCCTCCACTTT,CASSPTGQGYSPLHF
TRBV11-2,-,-,TRBJ2-1,TGTGCCAGCAGCTTAGGACTTATCCCTAATGAGCAGTTCTTC,CASSLGLIPNEQFF
TRBV5-4,-,-,TRBJ1-2,TGTGCCAGCAGCTTGTACAGGATACACTATGGCTACACCTTC,CASSLYRIHYGYTF
TRBV7-2,-,TRBD1,TRBJ2-5,TGTGCCAGCAGCCGAACAGGGGGCGATAACCAGTACTTC,CASSRTGGDNQYF
TRBV28,-,-,TRBJ1-3,TGTGCCAGCAGTCCACCGAGGGGGTTGATAGTTGCTGGAAACACCATATATTTT,CASSPPRGLIVAGNTIYF
TRBV24-1,-,TRBD1,TRBJ2-5,TGTGCCACCAGTGGGCTGGGGACAGGGGGAGAGACCCAGTACTTC,CATSGLGTGGETQYF
TRBV7-8,-,-,TRBJ1-1,TGTGCCAGCACCCCTGGTGGCATGAACACTGAAGCTTTCTTT,CASTPGGMNTEAFF
TRBV30,-,TRBD1,TRBJ1-2,TGTGCCTGGAGTGGGGACAGGGTAGATGGCTACACCTTC,CAWSGDRVDGYTF
TRBV30,-,-,TRBJ1-1,TGTGCCTGGAGGTCAGGGACTGGCACTGAAGCTTTCTTT,CAWRSGTGTEAFF
TRBV4-3,-,TRBD1,TRBJ1-5,TGCGCCAGCAGCCCCACGCCGGGGACAGGGGATCAGCCCCAGCATTTT,CASSPTPGTGDQPQHF
TRBV18,-,TRBD1,TRBJ2-2,TGTGCCAGCTCACCACCGGGACAGAAGAACACCGGGGAGCTGTTTTTT,CASSPPGQKNTGELFF
TRBV24-1,-,TRBD1,TRBJ2-5,TGTGCCACCAGTGAGTCGACAGGGCTAGGGGAGACCCAGTACTTC,CATSESTGLGETQYF
TRBV7-9,-,TRBD1,TRBJ1-2,TGTGCCAGCAGCGATACCGACAGGGACATTAACGGCTACACCTTC,CASSDTDRDINGYTF
TRBV7-3,once,-,TRBJ1-1,TGTGCCAGCAGCTTACTCGTTAACACTGAAGCTTTCTTT,CASSLLVNTEAFF
TRBV18,-,-,TRBJ1-3,TGTGCCAGCTCACCACCACAGGCCCTCTCTGGAAACACCATATATTTT,CASSPPQALSGNTIYF
TRBV5-4,-,-,TRBJ2-7,TGTGCCAGCAGCTTGGCCGGGGGACAGTTGTCCTACGAGCAGTACTTC,CASSLAGGQLSYEQYF
TRBV7-9,-,TRBD1,TRBJ2-1,TGTGCCAGCAGCTTTAAGGACAGGGTGAGTGAGCAGTTCTTC,CASSFKDRVSEQFF